The 28 T cell receptor beta chains listed next were all sequenced from one sample in a study of a mutant IDH1 vaccine in newly diagnosed glioma. Stated time point: week 5, during vaccination. The study gave 300 ug of mutant IDH1 20-mer peptide per vaccine dose, with topical imiquimod. Their specific antigens are unknown. This table comes from immunoSEQ multiplex PCR, and its TCRdb copy is limited to in-frame clones, with some not included. The profile covers approximately 60,000 clones, with approximately 82% appearing a single time and roughly 3.3% taken by the ten largest. The sequencing here drew on PBMCs, taken from a glioma patient whose treatment included an IDH1 peptide vaccine. The receptor source for this set is a woman aged 18-29 years with glioma. Some clones in this sample may be carry-over from other donors' samples.

The chain uses TRBV5-4 and TRBJ2-1; either TRBD1 or TRBD2 may fit D (6 bases each). Germline V gene sequence: CDR1 SGHNT, CDR2 YYREEE (reference sequence). The germline V and J ends were trimmed by 2 bases and 9 bases, with 15 bases remaining between them. This CDR3 is built from 14 residues. The CDR3, as DNA: TGTGCCAGCAGCTTAGAGGGGGGAGTGAGTGAGCAGTTCTTC. The encoded protein is CASSLEGGVSEQFF. Full variable domain (missing parts from reference TRBV5-4 and TRBJ2-1): ETGVTQSPTHLIKTRGQQVTLRCSSQSGHNTVSWYQQALGQGPQFIFQYYREEENGRGNFPPRFSGLQFPNYSSELNVNALELDDSALYLCASSLEGGVSEQFFGPGTRLTVL.

About this clone: The CDR3 ends on some other residue instead of the conserved phenylalanine or tryptophan, so this is likely a read error. The genes are TRBV4-3 and TRBJ2-7; a weak D match, TRBD1 (5 bases). The CDR3 is 14 residues long. V lost 6 bases to trimming and J lost 3 bases, with 15 bases between them. The germline CDR1 and CDR2 sequences are LGHNA and YSLEER. The CDR3 reads CASSRDRLRYEQYL. The DNA of the CDR3 is TGCGCCAGCAGTCGCGACAGACTTCGCTACGAGCAGTACCTC.

This chain joins TRBV19 and TRBJ1-2; possible D gene TRBD1, 6 bases. V was pared by 6 bases and J by 3 bases, with 17 bases between. This CDR3 is 15 amino acids long. CDR1 is LNHDA, CDR2 SQIVND, per germline (reference sequence). DNA for the CDR3: TGTGCCAGTAGCCCAACAGGGAAGGGATACTATGGCTACACCTTC. It encodes CASSPTGKGYYGYTF.

This clone is a singleton in its sample. The CDR3 loop is CASRAGLAGGPSYEQYF. The CDR3 DNA reads as TGTGCCAGCAGGGCGGGACTAGCGGGGGGGCCTTCCTACGAGCAGTACTTC. J is TRBJ2-7 and V is TRBV2, with TRBD2 matching 16 bases. CDR3 length: 17 amino acids. Germline values: CDR1 SNHLY, CDR2 FYNNEI. V dropped 6 bases and J dropped 1; count of bases not matched to a gene: 6.

This sequence joins TRBV7-8 and TRBJ2-2; TRBD1 or TRBD2 may be the D gene (5 bases each). Trimming removed 4 bases at V and 1 base at J, with 10 bases between. This CDR3 is built from 15 residues. Germline assignment: CDR1 SGHVS and CDR2 FQNEAQ. Here the CDR3 DNA reads TGTGCCAGCAGCTGGGGGACGGAGAACACCGGGGAGCTGTTTTTT. Translating gives CASSWGTENTGELFF.

CDR3 DNA sequence: TGCAGCGGGGTCAAGTTCAGGGACGGGGCTGAAGCTTTCTTT. This translates into CSGVKFRDGAEAFF. The rearrangement uses TRBV29-1 and TRBJ1-1; TRBD1 might be the D (5 bases). The CDR3 has 14 residues. CDR1 is SQVTM, CDR2 ANQGSEA, per germline. V was pared by 7 bases and J by 6 bases, with 21 bases between.

The V gene is TRBV7-2, the J gene TRBJ2-7; D not resolved. V was pared by 0 bases and J by 3 bases, with 3 bases between. Germline-derived CDR1 and CDR2 are SGHTA and FQGNSA. The CDR3 has 12 residues. CDR3 DNA: TGTGCCAGCAGCTTAGCTCTCTACGAGCAGTACTTC. This codes for CASSLALYEQYF.

The chain is built from TRBV4-1 and TRBJ2-1, with D perhaps TRBD1 (6 bases). The CDR3 has 17 residues. Germline CDR1 reads MGHRA; CDR2 reads YSYEKL. Trimming took off 0 bases at V and 3 bases at J, with 15 bases between the two ends. This chain's CDR3 is CASSQDRLGHSYNEQFF. The DNA for the CDR3 is TGCGCCAGCAGCCAAGATAGGTTGGGACATAGCTACAATGAGCAGTTCTTC.

The V gene is TRBV25-1, the J gene TRBJ2-3; D uncertain. Germline assignment: CDR1 MGHDK and CDR2 SYGVNS. CDR3 length equals 16 residues. V gave up 3 bases and J gave up 2 bases, with 15 bases separating them. The DNA of the CDR3 is TGTGCCAGCAGTGACCCCAGGACCCAGGTCACAGATACGCAGTATTTT. Protein product: CASSDPRTQVTDTQYF.

By sample share, this clone is medium-sized. The chain combines TRBV19 with TRBJ1-2; D is unresolved. This CDR3 is built from 15 residues. Germline V gene sequence: CDR1 LNHDA, CDR2 SQIVND (reference sequence). The V and J ends lost 3 bases and 2 bases respectively, with 13 bases between them. The DNA of the CDR3 is TGTGCCAGTAGTATCCCAAACAGTCCCAACTATGGCTACACCTTC. Translating gives CASSIPNSPNYGYTF.

This clone was observed a few times. V and J are TRBV14 and TRBJ1-1, with TRBD1 as a possible D gene (6 bases). This CDR3 contains 16 residues. V shed 3 bases and J shed 3 bases, with 17 bases lying between them. Per germline, CDR1 SGHDN and CDR2 FVKESK. The CDR3 nucleotides read TGTGCCAGCAGCCACCCCGCCAAGGGGGGCTACACTGAAGCTTTCTTT. Protein: CASSHPAKGGYTEAFF.

The chain combines TRBV6-5 with TRBJ1-4; tentative D call: TRBD1 (6 bases). Trimming removed 2 bases at V and 8 bases at J, with 15 bases between. Germline assignment: CDR1 MNHEY and CDR2 SVGAGI. This CDR3 contains 15 residues. The CDR3 loop is CASSYASGAPEKLFF. As DNA, the CDR3 is TGTGCCAGCAGTTACGCCTCGGGGGCGCCGGAAAAACTGTTTTTT.

The chain recombines TRBV19 with TRBJ2-3, with TRBD2 as a possible D gene (5 bases). The CDR3 length is 14 residues. Deletions cut 6 bases from V and 2 bases from J, with 12 bases between. The V gene's germline CDR1 is LNHDA and CDR2 SQIVND (reference sequence). CDR3: CASSPGRDTDTQYF. CDR3 coding DNA: TGTGCCAGTAGCCCCGGACGGGACACAGATACGCAGTATTTT.

This clone came up a few times. This chain links TRBV5-1 with TRBJ1-3; D call uncertain. The CDR3 consists of 15 residues. V shed 2 bases and J shed 4 bases, with 13 bases lying between them. Germline CDR1 reads SGHRS; CDR2 reads YFSETQ. The CDR3: CASSFGPTGGNTIYF. The CDR3 nucleotides read TGCGCCAGCAGCTTTGGACCTACGGGAGGAAACACCATATATTTT.

The rearrangement joins TRBV7-9 to TRBJ2-2; D is ambiguous. The CDR3 extends over 17 amino acids. Germline CDR1 SEHNR, CDR2 FQNEAQ (reference sequence). V lost 2 bases and J 0 bases, leaving 13 bases between the germline ends. CDR3 region: CASSLPKGQPNTGELFF. CDR3 nucleotides: TGTGCCAGCAGCTTACCCAAGGGCCAACCGAACACCGGGGAGCTGTTTTTT.

This clone appeared once. The rearrangement links TRBV2 to TRBJ2-7, with D perhaps matching TRBD2 (6 bases). Germline V lookup: CDR1 SNHLY, CDR2 FYNNEI. The V end lost 5 bases, the J end lost 5 bases, and 16 bases lay between the germline ends. CDR3 length equals 14 residues. CDR3 sequence (DNA): TGTGCCAGCAGTCTAGGACTACCGAATGACGAGCAGTACTTC. Translation gives CASSLGLPNDEQYF.

The rearrangement joins TRBV4-1 to TRBJ2-7; D remains ambiguous. CDR1 MGHRA and CDR2 YSYEKL come from the germline V gene. Trimming cost V 1 base and J 0 bases, with 7 bases left between them. There are 14 residues in the CDR3. CDR3 DNA: TGCGCCAGCAGCCAAGCGGAAAGCTCCTACGAGCAGTACTTC. Translated: CASSQAESSYEQYF.

This chain joins TRBV6-1 and TRBJ1-1, with D unclear. The CDR3 totals 13 residues. CDR1 is MNHNS and CDR2 is SASEGT in the germline V gene. V lost 5 bases and J 7 bases, leaving 14 bases between the germline ends. The CDR3 is CASSLGPTGEAFF. CDR3 in DNA: TGTGCCAGCAGTCTCGGTCCTACGGGTGAAGCTTTCTTT.

The V call is TRBV5-6, the J call TRBJ2-7, with D uncertain. V was cut by 2 bases and J by 7 bases, with 13 bases left in between. This CDR3 is built from 13 residues. Germline V gene lookup returns CDR1 SGHDT and CDR2 YYEEEE. The CDR3 region is CASSFPAGTEQYF. The CDR3 DNA reads as TGTGCCAGCAGCTTTCCGGCAGGTACAGAGCAGTACTTC.

The rearrangement uses TRBV4-3 and TRBJ1-2; unclear D gene. This CDR3 spans 14 amino acids. Per germline, CDR1 LGHNA and CDR2 YSLEER. The germline V and J ends were trimmed by 7 bases and 6 bases, with 18 bases remaining between them. The CDR3 bases are TGCGCCAGCACCCCGCGCATCGTATCGGATGGCTACACCTTC. Its protein product is CASTPRIVSDGYTF.

V gene TRBV9 combines with J gene TRBJ1-2; possibly TRBD1 for D (5 bases). Between the trimmed V and J ends, which lost 2 bases and 4 bases, there was a span of 18 bases. This CDR3 has 16 residues. CDR1 and CDR2 from the germline V gene are SGDLS and YYNGEE. The CDR3 DNA reads as TGTGCCAGCAGCGTGGGGGGGGGTCCGTCGGGCTATGGCTACACCTTC. This encodes CASSVGGGPSGYGYTF. The entire variable domain, with the rest obtained from reference TRBV9 and TRBJ1-2, is as follows: DSGVTQTPKHLITATGQRVTLRCSPRSGDLSVYWYQQSLDQGLQFLIQYYNGEERAKGNILERFSAQQFPDLHSELNLSSLELGDSALYFCASSVGGGPSGYGYTFGSGTRLTVV.

The V and J genes are TRBV10-2 and TRBJ2-7; 8 bases line up with TRBD1. V trimming: 6 bases; J trimming: 2 bases; junction bases outside the gene matches: 15. Germline CDR1 reads WSHSY; CDR2 reads SAAADI. The CDR3 consists of 17 residues. The CDR3 DNA reads TGCGCCAGCAGGTACACAGGGGGTTTCGCCAAGACCTACGAGCAGTACTTC. Encoded protein: CASRYTGGFAKTYEQYF.

This chain connects TRBV5-4 to TRBJ2-1, with a weak D call TRBD1 (5 bases). V was clipped by 9 bases and J by 5 bases, with 15 bases between them. In germline, CDR1 is SGHNT, CDR2 YYREEE (reference sequence). The CDR3 extends over 13 amino acids. The chain's CDR3 is CATTRQGNNEQFF. DNA of the CDR3: TGTGCCACCACAAGGCAGGGAAACAATGAGCAGTTCTTC.

The CDR3 DNA reads TGTGCCAGCAGCTTGGTGGGGTGGGATACAGATACGCAGTATTTT. It specifies CASSLVGWDTDTQYF. V and J are TRBV5-4 and TRBJ2-3; D unresolved. The CDR3 covers 15 residues. V was shortened by 0 bases and J by 3 bases, with 11 bases between the two germline ends. Germline V gene sequence: CDR1 SGHNT, CDR2 YYREEE (reference sequence).

This chain connects TRBV4-3 to TRBJ1-2; no definite D call. The CDR3 runs to 13 residues. Germline CDR1 is LGHNA and CDR2 is YSLEER. Trimming took 0 bases from V and 2 from J, leaving 4 bases between them. The CDR3 sequence is CASSQDGNYGYTF. In DNA form, the CDR3 reads TGCGCCAGCAGCCAAGACGGGAACTATGGCTACACCTTC.

This clone turned up a few times. The rearrangement joins TRBV5-6 to TRBJ1-6; 10 bases match TRBD1. The V gene end was trimmed by 4 bases and the J gene end by 7 bases; junction bases not matched to a gene: 5. The CDR3 is 15 amino acids. Germline CDR1 is SGHDT and CDR2 is YYEEEE. The CDR3 nucleotides read TGTGCCAGCAGCCTGGGACAGGGGCGGAATTCACCCCTCCACTTT. Its translation is CASSLGQGRNSPLHF.

The rearrangement links TRBV5-1 to TRBJ2-7, with 7 bases fitting TRBD1. V gave up 4 bases and J gave up 7 bases; unmatched junction bases: 20. This CDR3 spans 17 amino acids. In germline, CDR1 is SGHRS, CDR2 YFSETQ. The CDR3 coding sequence is TGCGCCAGCAGCCCCAACCGGGACAGCCTTCCTACGAAGGAGCAGTACTTC. It translates to CASSPNRDSLPTKEQYF.

V gene TRBV6-5 combines with J gene TRBJ2-7; TRBD1 agrees at 7 bases. The germline gives CDR1 MNHEY, CDR2 SVGAGI. The trim removed 6 bases at V and 7 bases at J, leaving 9 bases unmatched. This CDR3 contains 13 residues. CDR3 in DNA: TGTGCCAGCAGGGTTACAGGGGTTTGGGAGCAGTACTTC. The encoded protein is CASRVTGVWEQYF.